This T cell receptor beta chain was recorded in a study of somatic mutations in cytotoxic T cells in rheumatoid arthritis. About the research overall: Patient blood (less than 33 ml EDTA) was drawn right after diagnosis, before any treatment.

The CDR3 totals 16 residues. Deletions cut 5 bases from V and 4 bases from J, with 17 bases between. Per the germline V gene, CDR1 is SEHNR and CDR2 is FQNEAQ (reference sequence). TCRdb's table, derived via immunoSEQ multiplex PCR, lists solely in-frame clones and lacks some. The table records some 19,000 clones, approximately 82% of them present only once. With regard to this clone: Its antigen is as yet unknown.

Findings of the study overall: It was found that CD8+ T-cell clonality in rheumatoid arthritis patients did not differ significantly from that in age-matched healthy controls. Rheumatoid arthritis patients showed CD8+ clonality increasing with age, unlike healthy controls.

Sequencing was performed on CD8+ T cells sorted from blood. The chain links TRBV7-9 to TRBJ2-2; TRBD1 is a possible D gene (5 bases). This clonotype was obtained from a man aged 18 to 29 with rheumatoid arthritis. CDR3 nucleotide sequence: TGTGCCAGCAGCCCCCCGGGCACAGGCGGCACCGGGGAGCTGTTTTTT. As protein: CASSPPGTGGTGELFF.